This record concerns one T cell receptor (beta chain) sequence. This clonotype showed up just a few times. This clone's antigen is unknown. Base qualities are missing; no much larger clone stands one base away. Receptor amplification or capture employed multiplex PCR. Sequencing took place on an Illumina HiSeq 4000. To build TCR beta libraries, CDR3 regions were amplified by Arm-PCR using iRepertoire HTBI primers. PCR products were gel purified before sequencing. On the authors' methods: Across samples, 60 to 80 TRBV and 13 to 15 TRBJ segments were identified and used for gene usage analysis of CDR3 amino acid clonotypes. COPE and FqMerger were used to merge the filtered high-quality paired reads into contigs. BLAST was used to align contigs to the IMGT TRBV, TRBD and TRBJ reference genes, and CDR3 was defined following IMGT. Any clonotype with a frequency above 0.1% was counted as a highly expanded clone. Shannon entropy was used to measure repertoire diversity, and the Gini coefficient was used to measure V-J evenness. A clonotype was considered public if more than one individual shared it. TCRdb reran the public reads through fastp at Q25 and MiXCR, keeping productive beta chains. Entries are consolidated by CDR3 protein sequence, retaining the most common genes and DNA. TCRdb's processing, not the study's, gives the V and J calls here. This sample holds 430,000 or so distinct CDR3 sequences; around a fifth were observed only once. Roughly an eighth of the sample is taken by the ten largest.

These data belong to a study of regulatory T cells in long-lasting Graves disease (dated by TCRdb to the early 2020s). Study-wide context: Persistent Graves' disease was defined as persistently positive TSH receptor autoantibodies together with antithyroid drug treatment for over 5 years. Persistent Graves' disease patients in the clinical cohort had taken antithyroid drugs for about 10.3 years on average. This study used TCR sequencing and RNA sequencing of peripheral blood to compare persistent Graves' disease patients against newly diagnosed Graves' disease patients. A total of approximately 35 samples underwent TCR sequencing: some 13 from persistent and roughly 20 from newly diagnosed Graves' disease patients. The study was registered as a clinical trial and conducted in China.

The trim is 3 bases for V and 2 bases for J, with a gap of 17 bases between the germline ends. The germline V gene encodes CDR1 LGHDT and CDR2 YNNKEL (reference sequence). The CDR3 numbers 16 residues from cysteine through phenylalanine. CDR3 DNA only is kept here, 48 bases in frame from base 1. Paper-wide results and their limitations: TRBV28, TRBJ1-2 and TRBJ2-5 were preferentially used in persistent disease, while TRBV20-1 and TRBJ2-1 were favored in newly diagnosed disease. The authors acknowledged the small sample size as a limitation that may reduce accuracy. Compared with newly diagnosed patients, patients with persistent Graves' disease had lower TCR Shannon entropy and fewer highly expanded clones, which suggests clonal expansion. Only peripheral blood was studied, because thyroid tissue, the primary lesion, was inaccessible. Sequencing and analysis were restricted to the TCR beta chain. Patients with persistent disease shared more public clonotypes (approximately 2,500) than newly diagnosed patients did (more than 900).

The sample's time point, from its label and the paper: persistent/refractory GD, antithyroid drugs over 5 years with positive TRAb. For both TCR sequencing and RNA sequencing, RNA was extracted from PBMCs in TRIzol. Graves' disease was diagnosed according to American Thyroid Association guidelines. The patients came from an endocrinology department in Xi'an, China. From each patient, approximately 10 milliliters of peripheral blood was collected into an EDTA anticoagulant tube. Ficoll Paque Plus density gradient separation was used to isolate PBMCs, and no additional T cell sorting was done. RNA quality was checked with an Agilent 2100 Bioanalyzer and agarose gel, and concentration with a NanoDrop 2000.

The chain is assembled from TRBV3-1 and TRBJ2-7; the D gene remains uncertain. The sequences come from peripheral blood mononuclear cells (PBMCs), collected when the disease was refractory, from a patient treated with antithyroid drugs. The TCR comes from a female donor with Graves disease. The nucleotide sequence is given as TGTGCCAGCAGCCAGATTCGGTTTCTAGGAACCTACGAGCAGTACTTC. It translates to CASSQIRFLGTYEQYF.